The next 21 T cell receptor delta chains were all read from a single sample in a study of γδ T cells in repeated Plasmodium falciparum infection. TCRdb made new clone calls on the multiplex PCR reads using CATT. The sample holds 53,000 or so delta-chain clones, about 2% seen once. Flow sorting of PBMC yielded separate Vgamma9/Vdelta2+ and Vdelta2-negative gammadelta T cell populations for bulk repertoire analysis. Sequencing input: gamma-delta T cells from blood. The receptor source for this set is a pool of human donors (malaria-infected and uninfected, not separated).

In regard to this clone: TCRdb pairs this DNA with a much larger clone's protein that differs at residue 15, likely a read error; the protein shown was translated from the DNA. The chain combines TRDV3 with TRDJ1; 12 nucleotides match TRDD3. The CDR3 is made up of 16 amino acids. Germline lookup yields CDR1 TVYSNPD and CDR2 GDNSRS (reference sequence). CDR3 in amino acids: CAFPTWGIRNTDKLTF. CDR3 nucleotides: TGTGCCTTTCCTACCTGGGGGATACGGAACACCGATAAACTCACCTTT.

Note on this clone: A far bigger clonotype differs at one base, so this is likely a read error. Distinct nucleotide sequences in the sample also encode this CDR3. The chain has TRDV1 and TRDJ1, with D perhaps TRDD3 (7 bases). TCRdb offers no J gene call, so here the DNA was matched to germline to obtain one. The CDR3 covers 22 residues. The germline V gene has CDR1 TSWWSYY and CDR2 QGS. V was cut by 5 bases and J by 4 bases, with 38 bases left in between. CDR3 nucleotides: TGTGCTCTTGGGCCCGCCCTCTTCCTTGGACTACTGGGGACGCCGGGGGGCGATAAACTCATCTTT. It encodes CALGPALFLGLLGTPGGDKLIF.

This clone was recorded a few times. TCRdb pairs this DNA with a much larger clone's protein that differs at residue 18, likely a read error; the protein shown was translated from the DNA. The CDR3 loop is CAYRNKPAYWGIRGAGKHIF. The CDR3 region has the DNA TGTGCTTATAGGAACAAACCTGCGTACTGGGGGATACGGGGCGCCGGTAAACACATCTTT. The V gene is given as TRAV38-2/DV8, and no J gene call is available; no DNA check was done on the table's D call, TRDD3. Per the germline V gene, CDR1 is TSESDYY and CDR2 is QEAYKQQN. CDR3 length equals 20 residues.

The sample holds many counts of this clone. Other DNA sequences in this specimen translate into the identical CDR3. The gene calls are TRDV1 and TRDJ1; TRDD3 matches at 11 bases. Unmatched junction bases numbered 28, after V lost 4 bases and J lost 0 bases. Germline loops: CDR1 TSWWSYY, CDR2 QGS. The CDR3 length is 24 residues. The CDR3 sequence is CALGVPPPWYWGINRIRYTDKLIF. DNA of the CDR3: TGTGCTCTTGGGGTTCCCCCCCCCTGGTACTGGGGGATAAACCGCATTCGGTACACCGATAAACTCATCTTT.

This clone occurred a few times. A far larger clone is just one base off, so this is likely a read error. The identical CDR3 is also encoded by other nucleotide sequences in the sample. The chain has TRDV1 and TRDJ1, with TRDD3 as a possible D gene (6 bases). The J gene, missing from TCRdb, was assigned here through DNA to germline matching. V was clipped by 8 bases and J by 2 bases, with 33 bases between them. CDR3 length: 20 residues. From germline, CDR1 is TSWWSYY and CDR2 QGS. The CDR3 DNA reads as TGTGCTCTTCCACACCAACATAACTCCCCTGCTACTGGGTGGACCGATAAACTCATCTTT. Translating it yields CALPHQHNSPATGWTDKLIF.

This clone is labeled as medium-sized. The chain uses TRDV3 and TRDJ1; D remains ambiguous. The CDR3 covers 15 residues. Germline lookup yields CDR1 TVYSNPD and CDR2 GDNSRS (reference sequence). Trimming removed 0 bases from V and 0 bases from J, with 14 bases in between. CDR3 amino acids: CAFSASWWDTDKLIF. The DNA of the CDR3 is TGTGCCTTTAGCGCCTCGTGGTGGGACACCGATAAACTCATCTTT.

Worth noting for this clone: A read error likely explains why the TCRdb protein, taken from a much larger clone, differs from this DNA's translation at residue 20; the protein shown is translated from the DNA. This chain uses TRDV1 with TRDJ1; TRDD3 matches 12 bases. The J gene was missing in TCRdb and was found by matching the end of the DNA to germline. J lost 3 bases, V lost 5 bases, and 34 bases had no gene match. The CDR3 consists of 25 residues. Germline V gives CDR1 TSWWSYY, CDR2 QGS. CDR3 protein: CALGFRGLFHLLGDTPSINADKLIF. Here the CDR3 DNA reads TGTGCTCTTGGGTTTCGCGGCCTTTTCCATTTACTGGGGGATACTCCCTCTATAAACGCCGATAAACTCATCTTT.

The chain couples TRDV1 to TRDJ1, with TRDD3 identical over 10 bases. No J segment appears in TCRdb, so it was assigned here by matching the sequence to germline. The CDR3 runs to 22 residues. Germline loops: CDR1 TSWWSYY, CDR2 QGS. V gave up 1 base and J gave up 3 bases; unmatched junction bases: 23. CDR3 residues: CALGEPPARLFGGIRSSDKLIF. Here the CDR3 DNA reads TGTGCTCTTGGGGAACCCCCGGCGAGACTGTTCGGGGGGATACGGTCTTCCGATAAACTCATCTTT.

This clone appeared many times. The mismatch at residue 25 between this DNA's translation and the TCRdb protein of a much larger clone likely reflects a read error; the protein shown is translated from the DNA. With the J gene uncalled, the V gene is TRDV1; the table's D call, TRDD3, has no DNA check behind it. Looked up from germline, CDR1 is TSWWSYY and CDR2 is QGS. The CDR3 has 26 residues. CDR3 sequence (DNA): TGTGCTCTTGGGGAACTGGCCCTTTCCCCTTCCTACATCGAGGGATACGCCAAACAGTACACCGATAAACTCACCTTT. Translating gives CALGELALSPSYIEGYAKQYTDKLTF.

Remarks on this clone: The TCRdb record carries a much larger clone's protein, which differs from this DNA's translation at residue 17; a read error is the likely cause, and the protein listed here is the DNA translation. The DNA for the CDR3 is TGTGCTCTTGGGCGACGCTTTGCCCTCATAGACTTGCAGTACTGGGGGGTATCTTTTAGTCCCCTGGATAAACTCATCTTT. It translates to CALGRRFALIDLQYWGVSFSPLDKLIF. The chain employs TRDV1 and TRDJ1, with TRDD3 identical over 8 bases. No J gene is reported in TCRdb; it was inferred here by comparing the DNA with germline. The CDR3 has 27 residues. Trimming removed 5 bases from V and 5 bases from J; junction bases left unmatched: 46. Germline CDR1 and CDR2: TSWWSYY and QGS.

On this clone itself: This DNA's translation differs at residue 20 from TCRdb's protein, which comes from a much larger clone; a read error is likely, and the protein shown is translated from the DNA. For the V gene the call is TRDV2; the J gene has no call; the D call TRDD3 from the table was never checked on the DNA. CDR1 and CDR2 (germline): GEAIGNYY, EKD. This CDR3 is 21 amino acids long. The CDR3 is CACDPLSTVVGDTRNTDKLTF. The CDR3 nucleotides are TGTGCCTGTGACCCCTTAAGTACCGTGGTGGGGGATACCCGAAACACCGATAAACTCACCTTT.

A word on this clone: TCRdb records a much larger clone's protein for this DNA, with a difference at residue 12 that likely arises from a read error; the protein given is the translation of the DNA. DNA of the CDR3: TGTGCCTTTAAGGGGGGACCTTCCGCCGGTATAGAAACTCCCGTATACTGGGGGATACAAAAACTCATCTTT. This gives the protein CAFKGGPSAGIETPVYWGIQKLIF. The chain joins TRDV3 to TRDJ1; 12 bases agree with TRDD3. The J gene comes from matching the DNA to germline here; TCRdb lacks it. J was trimmed by 8 bases and V by 1 base; bases with no gene match: 38. Germline CDR1 and CDR2: TVYSNPD and GDNSRS (reference sequence). This CDR3 comprises 24 residues.

This clone was observed many times. A read error may explain this, as a much larger clone is one base away. The chain recombines TRDV1 with TRDJ1; tentative D call: TRDD3 (8 bases). Because TCRdb records no J gene, it was assigned here through a match of the DNA to germline. The CDR3 extends over 30 amino acids. V shed 0 bases and J shed 5 bases, with 58 bases lying between them. From germline, CDR1 is TSWWSYY and CDR2 QGS. DNA for the CDR3: TGTGCTCTTGGGGAACTGACCCCTAAAGCTTTCCTACTAGATATAGTGGTGCGGTATACTGGGGGCCACGCCATTGATAAACTCATCTTT. Its translation: CALGELTPKAFLLDIVVRYTGGHAIDKLIF.

This clone was seen at least ten times. The amino acid sequence in TCRdb belongs to a much larger clone and departs from this DNA's translation at residue 11, likely a sequencing read error; the sequence shown is translated from the DNA. V usage is TRDV1 and J usage is TRDJ1; no clear D. The J gene was missing in TCRdb and was found by matching the end of the DNA to germline. Trimming left V 4 bases short and J 2 bases short, with 26 bases between. Germline loops: CDR1 TSWWSYY, CDR2 QGS. This CDR3 has 19 residues. This CDR3 is CALGVTFHVVPKSTDKLIF. The CDR3 DNA follows: TGTGCTCTTGGGGTAACTTTCCACGTCGTACCGAAAAGTACCGATAAACTCATCTTT.

Concerning this clone itself: This DNA translates differently at residue 14 from the TCRdb protein, which is that of a much larger clone; a read error is likely, and the protein shown is the DNA's own translation. The chain combines TRDV1 with TRDJ1; TRDD3 aligns across 10 bases. TCRdb does not report a J gene; here it was assigned by matching the DNA to germline references. The CDR3 has 21 amino acids. Germline CDR1 TSWWSYY, CDR2 QGS. V lost 1 base, J lost 4 bases, and 21 bases stayed unmatched. CDR3 protein: CALGEQSYRVLGDARIDKLIF. The CDR3 DNA sequence: TGTGCTCTTGGGGAACAATCCTACCGAGTACTGGGGGATGCGCGTATCGATAAACTCATCTTT.

This clone was counted only a few times. This is likely an artifact of a read error, given a far larger clone one base away. This CDR3 is also generated by other DNA sequences in the sample. J gene calling gave no result, while the V gene is TRDV2; the D segment call TRDD3 is taken from the table without a DNA check. CDR1 GEAIGNYY and CDR2 EKD come from the germline V gene. The CDR3 totals 20 residues. The CDR3 here is CACDTLQLGDTDSYTDKLIF. In nucleotides, the CDR3 is TGTGCCTGTGACACCCTCCAACTGGGGGATACGGATTCGTACACCGATAAACTTATCTTT.

By sample share, this clone is medium-sized. Other DNA sequences in this sample translate to the same CDR3. The chain recombines TRDV2 with TRDJ1, with 9 bases identical to TRDD3. The CDR3 has 16 residues. Germline V gene data show CDR1 as GEAIGNYY and CDR2 as EKD. After removal of 6 bases from V and 4 bases from J, the junction contained 14 bases not matched to a gene. As DNA, the CDR3 is TGTGCCTGTCTGGGGGATCCCCGGTCGGAAGGCGATAAACTCATCTTT. Translated, it gives CACLGDPRSEGDKLIF.

For this clone: One base separates it from a far larger clone, so it is likely a read error. Other DNA sequences of this sample code for an identical CDR3. This chain joins TRDV1 and TRDJ1; 9 bases agree with TRDD3. TCRdb is silent on the J gene; assignment here came from matching the DNA to germline. V lost 1 base to trimming and J lost 3 bases; unmatched junction nucleotides: 30. This CDR3 is built from 24 residues. CDR1 and CDR2 (germline): TSWWSYY, QGS. The CDR3 sequence is CALGERLILLNQVAGGFRADKLIF. The CDR3 bases are TGTGCTCTTGGGGAACGGCTCATCCTACTTAACCAAGTGGCTGGGGGATTTAGGGCCGATAAACTCATCTTT.

This clone was recorded at least ten times. This likely reflects a read error, since a far larger clone is one base away. Distinct nucleotide sequences in the sample also encode this CDR3. The chain uses TRAV38-2/DV8 and TRDJ1, with 8 positions matching TRDD3. The J gene, left out of TCRdb, was set here by checking the DNA against germline. The CDR3 has 23 amino acids. Germline assignment: CDR1 TSESDYY and CDR2 QEAYKQQN. CDR3: CAYRSRRPQTARGYTEYTDKLIF. For the CDR3, the DNA is TGTGCTTATAGGAGCCGCCGACCCCAAACCGCCCGGGGATACACCGAGTACACTGATAAACTCATCTTT.

This clone was recorded a few times. A far larger clone is off by one base, so a read error is likely. Within the sample, other DNA sequences also encode this same CDR3. CDR3 sequence (DNA): TGTGCTTATCTGCCCCGAATCGGTGGACCCTTGTACTGGGGGATCCTCAGGACCGATAAGCTCATCTTT. This sequence encodes CAYLPRIGGPLYWGILRTDKLIF. The V segment is TRAV38-2/DV8, and no J call was made; TRDD3, the table's D call, was not compared with the DNA. Germline V gene data show CDR1 as TSESDYY and CDR2 as QEAYKQQN. The CDR3 loop spans 23 amino acids.

Regarding this clone: It is likely a read error: a sequence one base away is far more abundant. This sample includes further DNA sequences coding for the same CDR3. The chain employs TRDV1 and TRDJ1; 8 bases are a match to TRDD3. Germline matching of the DNA provided the J gene here, since TCRdb leaves it blank. Germline loops: CDR1 TSWWSYY, CDR2 QGS. The CDR3 has 24 residues. Written as DNA, the CDR3 is TGTGCACTTGGGGACCGACACGCTAATGTTCGAAATTACCGGGGGATATTGCGCGCCGATAAACTCATCTTT. Encoded protein: CALGDRHANVRNYRGILRADKLIF.